Below, 21 T cell receptor beta chains from the same sample are listed, as sequenced in a study of low-dose radiotherapy and immunotherapy resistance in tumors. Alpha- and beta-chain coverage of first-strand cDNA came from TRAV- and TRBV-specific primers. For amplifying TCRs, the PCR ran for roughly 20 cycles with Phusion, which was used together with a constant-region primer and the adapter on the V primers. One entry per CDR3 protein, called by TCRdb with MiXCR from the reads. The top ten clones hold about 6% of a sample with about 6,200 distinct CDR3 sequences, around 80% of them seen once. Receptor source: a human donor with advanced metastatic prostate, ovarian, gallbladder or colorectal cancer (not recorded which). This table probably holds off-target reads from a library built for another chain.

This clonotype was recorded a few times. The CDR3 DNA reads TGTGCCAGCTCACCCGTAACGGCCGGCAACTATGGCTACACCTTC. As protein: CASSPVTAGNYGYTF. The chain combines TRBV18 with TRBJ1-2; D remains unclear. Trimming pared 3 bases from V and 2 bases from J, leaving 13 bases between. Germline lookup yields CDR1 KGHSH and CDR2 LQKENI. This CDR3 contains 15 residues.

The CDR3 region has the DNA TGTGCCATCAGTGAGTCTGAGGTGGGAGGGCCCTCCTACGAGCAGTACTTC. Translated: CAISESEVGGPSYEQYF. The chain links TRBV10-3 to TRBJ2-7; 7 nucleotides match TRBD2. V lost 0 bases to trimming and J lost 0 bases; unmatched junction nucleotides: 8. This CDR3 has 17 residues. Germline V gene sequence: CDR1 ENHRY, CDR2 SYGVKD.

The chain couples TRBV6-2 or TRBV6-3 to TRBJ2-1, with D perhaps TRBD2 (5 bases). The CDR3 covers 14 residues. The ends were cut back, 6 bases at V and 2 bases at J, with 11 bases in the middle. CDR1 and CDR2 (germline): MNHEY, SVGEGT. CDR3 sequence (DNA): TGTGCCAGCAGCCGAACCGGGACCTACAATGAGCAGTTCTTC. Its translation: CASSRTGTYNEQFF.

This chain links TRBV14 with TRBJ2-5, with D tentatively TRBD1 (5 bases). The germline V and J ends were trimmed by 5 bases and 4 bases, with 14 bases remaining between them. Germline V gene sequence: CDR1 SGHDN, CDR2 FVKESK. The CDR3 contains 14 residues. The CDR3 is CASSFRASAETQYF. CDR3 coding DNA: TGTGCCAGCAGCTTCAGGGCGTCGGCAGAGACCCAGTACTTC.

The chain carries TRBV14 and TRBJ2-1, with D perhaps being TRBD1 or TRBD2 (5 bases each). CDR3 length: 16 amino acids. Germline V gene sequence: CDR1 SGHDN, CDR2 FVKESK. V was pared by 0 bases and J by 6 bases, with 15 bases between. For the CDR3, the DNA is TGTGCCAGCAGCCAAGAATGGGGGTTGTTACGCAATGAGCAGTTCTTC. Amino acids: CASSQEWGLLRNEQFF.

The genes are TRBV5-4 and TRBJ2-4; weak D call: TRBD2 (5 bases). The ends were cut back, 0 bases at V and 2 bases at J, with 12 bases in the middle. The CDR3 runs to 16 residues. The germline CDR1 and CDR2 sequences are SGHNT and YYREEE (reference sequence). In nucleotides, the CDR3 is TGTGCCAGCAGCTTGGGACTTCCCGGGACCAAAAACATTCAGTACTTC. It yields the protein CASSLGLPGTKNIQYF.

CDR3 protein: CSAGGTREETQYF. DNA of the CDR3: TGCAGTGCTGGGGGGACTAGGGAGGAGACCCAGTACTTC. The chain carries TRBV20-1 and TRBJ2-5, with 8 bases lining up with TRBD2. The CDR3 contains 13 residues. Germline-derived CDR1 and CDR2 are DFQATT and SNEGSKA (reference sequence). The ends lost 5 bases at V and 5 bases at J; junction bases unmatched: 7.

The J gene is TRBJ2-1, the V gene TRBV3-1; 14 bases align to TRBD2. The CDR3 extends over 20 amino acids. Germline V CDR1 and CDR2: LGHDT, YNNKEL (reference sequence). V lost 4 bases and J lost 0; bases outside the gene matches: 11. DNA for the CDR3: TGTGCCAGCAGCCCGACGACTAGCGGGAGGGCCGCTTTCTCCTACAATGAGCAGTTCTTC. Encoded protein: CASSPTTSGRAAFSYNEQFF.

This clonotype was counted only a few times. This chain joins TRBV3-1 and TRBJ2-3; TRBD2 matches 11 bases. The germline V gene has CDR1 LGHDT and CDR2 YNNKEL (reference sequence). The CDR3 is 14 amino acids. V trimming: 3 bases; J trimming: 7 bases; junction bases outside the gene matches: 3. CDR3: CASSHTSGSNTQYF. The CDR3 region has the DNA TGTGCCAGCAGCCATACTAGCGGGAGTAATACGCAGTATTTT.

The CDR3 sequence: CASGLPARNEQFF. CDR3 DNA sequence: TGTGCTAGTGGTTTGCCAGCTCGCAATGAGCAGTTCTTC. The chain recombines TRBV12-5 with TRBJ2-1; D ambiguous. This CDR3 has 13 residues. Per germline, CDR1 LGHNT and CDR2 FRNRAP. V lost 2 bases and J 6 bases, leaving 8 bases between the germline ends.

The CDR3 coding sequence is TGTGCCAGCAGCGTGGACATCCAGGGAGAACTGTTTTTT. This encodes CASSVDIQGELFF. V is TRBV9 and J is TRBJ1-4; perhaps TRBD1 as D (5 bases). Germline V gives CDR1 SGDLS, CDR2 YYNGEE. Trimming stripped 2 bases from V and 12 bases from J, with 14 bases between. This CDR3 has 13 residues. Full variable domain (rest looked up from reference TRBV9 and TRBJ1-4): DSGVTQTPKHLITATGQRVTLRCSPRSGDLSVYWYQQSLDQGLQFLIQYYNGEERAKGNILERFSAQQFPDLHSELNLSSLELGDSALYFCASSVDIQGELFFGSGTQLSVL.

As for this clonotype: One junction end disagrees with the germline gene, perhaps due to a read error. V is TRBV7-7 and J is TRBJ2-2; 14 bases map to TRBD2. Germline V gene lookup returns CDR1 SSHAT and CDR2 FNYEAQ (reference sequence). This CDR3 is 16 amino acids long. CDR3 protein: CASSGTSGRHTGELFF. CDR3 nucleotide sequence: TGTGCTAGCAGCGGGACTAGCGGGAGACACACCGGGGAGCTGTTTTTT.

This clonotype was counted a few times. CDR3 sequence (DNA): TGTGCCAGCAGCCCGAGATCTGCGGGAGGGCCAAGGGAGCAGTACTTC. The encoded protein is CASSPRSAGGPREQYF. J is TRBJ2-7 and V is TRBV7-9; 9 bases align to TRBD2. Trimming took 5 bases from V and 7 from J; bases not matched to a gene: 15. In germline, CDR1 is SEHNR, CDR2 FQNEAQ (reference sequence). This CDR3 has 16 residues.

This clonotype showed up just a few times. The rearrangement links TRBV4-1 to TRBJ2-7; 9 bases are a match to TRBD2. Trimming took 2 bases from V and 2 from J; bases not matched to a gene: 10. Germline V gene lookup returns CDR1 MGHRA and CDR2 YSYEKL. The CDR3 totals 17 residues. The CDR3: CASSQSSLAGTPYEQYF. The DNA of the CDR3 is TGCGCCAGCAGCCAAAGTTCCCTAGCGGGGACTCCCTACGAGCAGTACTTC.

This chain joins TRBV10-3 and TRBJ2-1, with 7 positions matching TRBD1. V shed 4 bases and J 2 bases; nucleotides not matched to a gene: 14. This CDR3 spans 18 amino acids. Germline values: CDR1 ENHRY, CDR2 SYGVKD. CDR3 in DNA: TGTGCCATCAGTGGAACAGGGGACGACTTACTACCCTACAATGAGCAGTTCTTC. The encoded protein is CAISGTGDDLLPYNEQFF.

The J gene is TRBJ1-4, the V gene TRBV30; no firm D call. The V end was cut by 0 bases, the J end by 8 bases, with 10 bases between. The CDR3 extends over 13 amino acids. The germline CDR1 and CDR2 sequences are GTSNPN and SVGIG (reference sequence). CDR3 coding DNA: TGTGCCTGGAGTGTAATGATTTTCGAAAAACTGTTTTTT. Encoded protein: CAWSVMIFEKLFF. Full variable domain (remainder filled in from reference TRBV30 and TRBJ1-4): SQTIHQWPATLVQPVGSPLSLECTVEGTSNPNLYWYRQAAGRGLQLLFYSVGIGQISSEVPQNLSASRPQDRQFILSSKKLLLSDSGFYLCAWSVMIFEKLFFGSGTQLSVL.

The chain recombines TRBV12-3 or TRBV12-4 with TRBJ1-1; tentative D call: TRBD1 (5 bases). V dropped 6 bases and J dropped 0 bases, with 14 bases sitting between them. The CDR3 has 15 amino acids. Here the CDR3 reads CASSPGLLMNTEAFF. CDR3 DNA sequence: TGTGCCAGCAGCCCGGGACTCCTCATGAACACTGAAGCTTTCTTT.

V is TRBV7-2 and J is TRBJ2-7, with D perhaps given as TRBD1 or TRBD2 (5 bases each). Trimming took 2 bases from V and 4 from J, leaving 9 bases between them. Germline lookup yields CDR1 SGHTA and CDR2 FQGNSA. The CDR3 runs to 13 residues. CDR3 loop: CASSLREGYEQYF. The CDR3 region has the DNA TGTGCCAGCAGCTTACGTGAGGGGTACGAGCAGTACTTC.

The gene calls are TRBV28 and TRBJ1-6; D gene unclear. V shed 6 bases and J shed 6 bases, with 12 bases lying between them. Germline lookup yields CDR1 MDHEN and CDR2 SYDVKM. There are 14 residues in the CDR3. The CDR3 sequence: CASSKSWTNSPLHF. The CDR3 DNA follows: TGTGCCAGCAGCAAATCATGGACTAATTCACCCCTCCACTTT. Filled out from reference TRBV28 and TRBJ1-6, the complete variable domain reads DVKVTQSSRYLVKRTGEKVFLECVQDMDHENMFWYRQDPGLGLRLIYFSYDVKMKEKGDIPEGYSVSREKKERFSLILESASTNQTSMYLCASSKSWTNSPLHFGNGTRLTVT.

CDR3 sequence reads: CASRGTTNTGELFF. The CDR3 DNA reads as TGTGCCAGCAGGGGGACTACCAACACCGGGGAGCTGTTTTTT. The chain joins TRBV6-2 or TRBV6-3 to TRBJ2-2; 7 bases match TRBD2. CDR3 length: 14 amino acids. Trimming cost V 6 bases and J 2 bases; bases outside gene matches: 3. Germline V lookup: CDR1 MNHEY, CDR2 SVGEGT.

This clonotype showed up just a few times. V usage is TRBV28 and J usage is TRBJ2-7; D possibly corresponds to TRBD1 (5 bases). The CDR3 length is 13 residues. Germline CDR1 MDHEN, CDR2 SYDVKM. V gave up 6 bases and J gave up 3 bases, with 12 bases separating them. The CDR3 DNA is TGTGCCAGCAGCCAGGACCAGGGCTACGAGCAGTACTTC. Encoded protein: CASSQDQGYEQYF.